This T cell receptor beta chain was captured in a study of blood T cell repertoires in COVID-19. Study information: Some COVID-19 samples were acute and others convalescent; all came from the United States, Italy and Spain. The cDNA or gDNA used as material had been derived from T cells, B-cell-depleted T cells, or PBMCs.

Original analysis: For nucleated cells, counts were estimated from reference gene primer amplification. TCRdb keeps only in-frame clones here, not all; method: immunoSEQ multiplex PCR. The D gene and trimming were derived from the DNA, and the V and J assignments and clone size from that table. This table holds about 140,000 clones, about three quarters found once. The V gene's germline CDR1 is LNHDA and CDR2 SQIVND (reference sequence). This CDR3 has 15 residues. J lost 5 bases, V lost 4 bases, and 9 bases had no gene match. This clone was recorded only once. The chain carries TRBV19 and TRBJ2-3; 7 bases align to TRBD2. The TCR was taken from an elderly woman with active or convalescent COVID-19. What was sequenced was peripheral blood. DNA for the CDR3: TGTGCCAGTAGTAACGGGGGGTCGCCCGGAGATACGCAGTATTTT. It is translated as CASSNGGSPGDTQYF.